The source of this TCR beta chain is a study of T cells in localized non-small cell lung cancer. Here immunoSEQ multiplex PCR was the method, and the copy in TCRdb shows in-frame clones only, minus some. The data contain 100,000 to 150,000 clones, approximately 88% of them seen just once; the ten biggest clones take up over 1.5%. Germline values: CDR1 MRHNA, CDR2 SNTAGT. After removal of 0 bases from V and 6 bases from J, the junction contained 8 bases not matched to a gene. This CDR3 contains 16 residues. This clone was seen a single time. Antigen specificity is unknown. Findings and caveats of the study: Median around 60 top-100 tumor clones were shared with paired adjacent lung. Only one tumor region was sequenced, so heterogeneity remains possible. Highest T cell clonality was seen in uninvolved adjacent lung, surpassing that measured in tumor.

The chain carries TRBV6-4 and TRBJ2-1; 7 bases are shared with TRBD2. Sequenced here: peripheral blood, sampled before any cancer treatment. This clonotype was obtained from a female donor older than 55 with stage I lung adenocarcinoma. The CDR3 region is CASSDSILAAINEQFF. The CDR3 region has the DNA TGTGCCAGCAGTGACTCGATTCTAGCGGCCATCAATGAGCAGTTCTTC.